This TCR beta chain was found in a study of beta chain features in type 1 diabetes. The CDR3 has 14 amino acids. Germline V gene sequence: CDR1 SEHNR, CDR2 FQNEAQ (reference sequence). V lost 1 base, J lost 2 bases, and 6 bases lay in between. The authors reverse transcribed all of the isolated RNA, so sequencing captured expressed TCRB transcripts. Data came from immunoSEQ multiplex PCR; TCRdb stores just in-frame clones and leaves some out. The sample contains hundreds of thousands of clones, roughly 13% of which appear only once. One heparinised draw, averaging about 116 mL, was taken per donor. The V and J genes are TRBV7-9 and TRBJ1-5; D not resolved. The sequencing sample was made of naive CD4+ T cells from blood. This TCR was recovered from a man aged 18 to 29 in good health. The CDR3 region is CASSLGAGNQPQHF. For the CDR3, the DNA is TGTGCCAGCAGCTTAGGGGCAGGCAATCAGCCCCAGCATTTT.